This entry lists 28 T cell receptor beta chains sequenced from one sample in a study of Graves' ophthalmopathy and Graves' hyperthyroidism. Researchers took RNA transcripts and amplified TCR beta CDR3 regions from them. The authors performed first-round RT-PCR with HTBI primers and then a second-round multiplex PCR. TCRdb recomputed calls from the multiplex PCR reads with MiXCR, one row per CDR3 protein. Of about 550,000 distinct CDR3 sequences detected, about two fifths appear once; the ten largest clones hold 4% to 5%. The sample was peripheral blood or thyroid tissue (not recorded which). These receptors all stem from an adult man with Graves' hyperthyroidism.

In this sample, this clonotype turned up many times. The genes are TRBV10-2 and TRBJ1-3; no firm D call. CDR1 and CDR2 (germline): WSHSY, SAAADI. V dropped 5 bases and J dropped 0 bases, with 8 bases sitting between them. CDR3 length equals 14 residues. CDR3 residues: CASSTLTSGNTIYF. The CDR3 DNA follows: TGCGCCAGCAGTACACTGACCTCTGGAAACACCATATATTTT.

Many counts were recorded for this clonotype. The chain joins TRBV6-5 to TRBJ1-1; the D is unclear. Germline CDR1 and CDR2: MNHEY and SVGAGI. This CDR3 is built from 11 residues. Between the trimmed V and J ends, which lost 10 bases and 7 bases, there was a span of 13 bases. CDR3 nucleotides: TGTGCCACCTTCCACCGGGTTGAAGCTTTCTTT. This codes for CATFHRVEAFF.

This clonotype was seen once. The rearrangement links TRBV15 to TRBJ2-5; D is possibly TRBD1 (6 bases). Germline V lookup: CDR1 LNHNV, CDR2 YYDKDF (reference sequence). The CDR3 consists of 15 residues. V dropped 3 bases and J dropped 2 bases, with 13 bases sitting between them. The CDR3 coding sequence is TGTGCCACCAGCAGGTTGACCGGACAGCAAGAGACCCAGTACTTC. Residues: CATSRLTGQQETQYF.

There are a few counts of this clonotype. The chain is built from TRBV3-1 and TRBJ2-5; TRBD2 aligns across 12 bases. Germline CDR1 is LGHDT and CDR2 is YNNKEL (reference sequence). The CDR3 runs 18 residues. Losses at the gene ends were 1 base for V and 3 bases for J; bases not matched to a gene: 9. CDR3 region: CASSQGLVRTSGEETQYF. The DNA for the CDR3 is TGTGCCAGCAGCCAAGGACTTGTACGGACTAGCGGGGAAGAGACCCAGTACTTC.

This clonotype was seen only a few times. The chain is built from TRBV24-1 and TRBJ2-1, with 12 bases that match TRBD2. Germline V gene sequence: CDR1 KGHDR, CDR2 SFDVKD. The length of the CDR3 is 16 residues. The ends lost 6 bases at V and 8 bases at J; junction bases unmatched: 10. The CDR3 loop is CATSNNLAGGHDEQFF. DNA of the CDR3: TGTGCCACCAGTAACAATCTAGCGGGAGGGCACGATGAGCAGTTCTTC.

As DNA, the CDR3 is TGTGCCAGCAGTGATCCGATGACAGGGCCCTCCTACGAGCAGTACTTC. Translating gives CASSDPMTGPSYEQYF. The chain employs TRBV6-6 and TRBJ2-7, with 7 positions matching TRBD1. CDR1 MNHNY and CDR2 SVGAGI come from the germline V gene (reference sequence). After removal of 5 bases from V and 0 bases from J, the junction contained 10 bases not matched to a gene. CDR3 size: 16 residues.

This clonotype occurred a few times. V gene TRBV7-2 combines with J gene TRBJ2-2, with 9 bases identical to TRBD2. The CDR3 totals 17 residues. With V trimmed by 1 base and J by 1 base, 4 bases remained unmatched. Germline V gene lookup returns CDR1 SGHTA and CDR2 FQGNSA. The DNA for the CDR3 is TGTGCCAGCAGCTTAGATCTACTAGCGGGGAACACCGGGGAGCTGTTTTTT. This encodes CASSLDLLAGNTGELFF.

CDR3 nucleotide sequence: TGTGCCAGCAGCAGCATGGACTACCGGTTCGACGAGCAGTACTTC. This sequence encodes CASSSMDYRFDEQYF. This sequence joins TRBV5-8 and TRBJ2-7; a possible D gene is TRBD2 (6 bases). This CDR3 is built from 15 residues. Germline CDR1 is SGHTS and CDR2 is YDEGEE. The ends were cut back, 4 bases at V and 5 bases at J, with 19 bases in the middle.

This clonotype was found a few times. This chain uses TRBV10-3 with TRBJ1-2; 7 bases are shared with TRBD1. The CDR3 loop spans 13 amino acids. V shed 3 bases and J 6 bases; nucleotides not matched to a gene: 4. Germline V gives CDR1 ENHRY, CDR2 SYGVKD. This CDR3 is CAISEGGGDGYTF. The CDR3 nucleotides read TGTGCCATCAGTGAAGGAGGGGGCGATGGCTACACCTTC.

This clonotype was recorded at least ten times. The chain uses TRBV14 and TRBJ1-1; the D is unclear. Deletions cut 5 bases from V and 1 base from J, with 8 bases between. The CDR3 extends over 13 amino acids. Germline CDR1 reads SGHDN; CDR2 reads FVKESK. The CDR3: CASSKGANTEAFF. In nucleotides, the CDR3 is TGTGCCAGCAGCAAAGGAGCGAACACTGAAGCTTTCTTT.

This clonotype was recorded many times. J is TRBJ2-5 and V is TRBV9; possible D gene TRBD1, 6 bases. The CDR3 totals 14 residues. Trimming left V 0 bases short and J 3 bases short, with 9 bases between. In germline, CDR1 is SGDLS, CDR2 YYNGEE. The CDR3 reads CASSVATGKETQYF. As DNA, the CDR3 is TGTGCCAGCAGCGTAGCAACAGGGAAAGAGACCCAGTACTTC.

The chain has TRBV11-1 and TRBJ1-5; the D is unclear. This CDR3 has 16 amino acids. Per the germline V gene, CDR1 is SGHAT and CDR2 is FQDESV (reference sequence). V lost 0 bases, J lost 3 bases, and 12 bases lay in between. DNA for the CDR3: TGTGCCAGCAGCTTAGCGTGGCCAGGTCACAATCAGCCCCAGCATTTT. Translating gives CASSLAWPGHNQPQHF.

J is TRBJ1-4 and V is TRBV2; D remains ambiguous. This CDR3 has 13 amino acids. Germline loops: CDR1 SNHLY, CDR2 FYNNEI. Trimming removed 0 bases at V and 6 bases at J, with 5 bases between. The CDR3 sequence is CASSEAEYEKLFF. CDR3 bases: TGTGCCAGCAGTGAAGCGGAATATGAAAAACTGTTTTTT.

This clonotype was detected many times. This chain joins TRBV11-2 and TRBJ1-2; D is ambiguous. V lost 3 bases, J lost 8 bases, and 16 bases lay in between. The CDR3 totals 14 residues. In germline, CDR1 is SGHAT, CDR2 FQNNGV. CDR3 protein: CASSLSPDPRGYTF. In DNA, the CDR3 is TGTGCCAGCAGCTTGTCGCCGGACCCCCGGGGCTACACCTTC. Looking up the rest from reference TRBV11-2 and TRBJ1-2 gives the full variable domain: EAGVAQSPRYKIIEKRQSVAFWCNPISGHATLYWYQQILGQGPKLLIQFQNNGVVDDSQLPKDRFSAERLKGVDSTLKIQPAKLEDSAVYLCASSLSPDPRGYTFGSGTRLTVV.

Ten or more counts support this clonotype. This sequence joins TRBV7-8 and TRBJ1-1; D gene unclear. This CDR3 contains 18 residues. Germline-derived CDR1 and CDR2 are SGHVS and FQNEAQ. V was cut by 1 base and J by 0 bases, with 18 bases left in between. The CDR3 sequence: CASSLGRAAYRMNTEAFF. CDR3 DNA: TGTGCCAGCAGCTTAGGCCGGGCCGCTTATCGGATGAACACTGAAGCTTTCTTT. Combining the CDR3 with reference TRBV7-8 and TRBJ1-1 gives the whole variable domain GAGVSQSPRYKVAKRGQDVALRCDPISGHVSLFWYQQALGQGPEFLTYFQNEAQLDKSGLPSDRFFAERPEGSVSTLKIQRTQQEDSAVYLCASSLGRAAYRMNTEAFFGQGTRLTVV.

This clonotype was seen repeatedly, ten times or more. CDR3: CASSLVGQGPPGANVLTF. The CDR3 region has the DNA TGCGCCAGCAGCTTGGTAGGACAGGGCCCACCTGGGGCCAACGTCCTGACTTTC. This chain joins TRBV5-1 and TRBJ2-6; 8 bases align to TRBD1. V lost 0 bases and J lost 2; bases outside the gene matches: 7. Per germline, CDR1 SGHRS and CDR2 YFSETQ. The CDR3 runs to 18 residues.

This clonotype was found many times. The CDR3 region has the DNA TGTGCCAGCACCCCGGAACGGGACACTGAAGCTTTCTTT. Residues: CASTPERDTEAFF. The genes are TRBV28 and TRBJ1-1, with D unresolved. The V gene's germline CDR1 is MDHEN and CDR2 SYDVKM. The V end was cut by 7 bases, the J end by 3 bases, with 12 bases between. CDR3 length: 13 amino acids.

In this sample, this clonotype turned up many times. The chain combines TRBV5-8 with TRBJ1-4; 8 bases line up with TRBD1. J was trimmed by 8 bases and V by 4 bases; bases with no gene match: 10. The CDR3 is 15 residues long. Germline values: CDR1 SGHTS, CDR2 YDEGEE. The CDR3: CASSKGQAVGEKLFF. DNA for the CDR3: TGTGCCAGCAGCAAGGGACAGGCCGTGGGGGAAAAACTGTTTTTT.

In its sample, this clonotype was seen once. The V gene is TRBV14, the J gene TRBJ2-7; the match to TRBD2 covers 15 bases. The CDR3 is 20 residues long. Germline CDR1 and CDR2: SGHDN and FVKESK. V shed 0 bases and J 1 base; nucleotides not matched to a gene: 10. CDR3 protein: CASSQDPGGLAGGSSYEQYF. The CDR3 DNA reads TGTGCCAGCAGCCAAGACCCAGGCGGACTAGCGGGAGGGTCTTCCTACGAGCAGTACTTC.

This clonotype was counted ten times or more. The chain recombines TRBV27 with TRBJ1-6; no reliable D call. The CDR3 sequence is 13 residues long. Trimming shortened V by 5 bases and J by 10 bases, and 12 bases separated the two germline ends. Germline V gene data show CDR1 as MNHEY and CDR2 as SMNVEV (reference sequence). CDR3 sequence (DNA): TGTGCCAGCAGTCCCGAGGTGCGCTCACCCCTCCACTTT. Amino acid sequence: CASSPEVRSPLHF.

In this sample, this clonotype turned up many times. The chain uses TRBV11-2 and TRBJ2-7; TRBD1 aligns across 8 bases. V trimming: 7 bases; J trimming: 2 bases; junction bases outside the gene matches: 4. The CDR3 has 13 residues. Germline CDR1 SGHAT, CDR2 FQNNGV. CDR3 nucleotides: TGTGCCAGCATCATGACAGGGGCCTACGAGCAGTACTTC. Translated, it gives CASIMTGAYEQYF.

This chain joins TRBV24-1 and TRBJ2-3; D tentatively reads TRBD1 or TRBD2 (5 bases each). Looked up from germline, CDR1 is KGHDR and CDR2 is SFDVKD. The CDR3 contains 13 residues. Trimming removed 8 bases at V and 2 bases at J, with 10 bases between. The CDR3 sequence: CATTAGATDTQYF. In DNA, the CDR3 is TGTGCCACCACTGCCGGGGCCACAGATACGCAGTATTTT.

This clonotype turned up a few times. V usage is TRBV7-2 and J usage is TRBJ2-7, with 7 bases identical to TRBD2. CDR3 length: 14 amino acids. The germline CDR1 and CDR2 sequences are SGHTA and FQGNSA. Trimming took 6 bases from V and 3 from J; bases not matched to a gene: 8. CDR3 bases: TGTGCCAGCAGTGAAAGGGGACTAAACTACGAGCAGTACTTC. Its protein product is CASSERGLNYEQYF.

The chain uses TRBV24-1 and TRBJ1-1; 10 bases align to TRBD1. The CDR3 spans 15 residues. V gave up 3 bases and J gave up 5 bases; unmatched junction bases: 5. Germline V lookup: CDR1 KGHDR, CDR2 SFDVKD. The CDR3 region has the DNA TGTGCCACCAGTGATGCTCCGGGACAGGGGACTGAAGCTTTCTTT. Protein product: CATSDAPGQGTEAFF.

This clonotype was found many times. The chain links TRBV20-1 to TRBJ1-6, with D tentatively TRBD1 (6 bases). The CDR3 is 17 residues long. The V and J ends lost 4 bases and 7 bases respectively, with 23 bases between them. Germline V gene lookup returns CDR1 DFQATT and CDR2 SNEGSKA (reference sequence). The CDR3: CSANGPRGLRENSPLHF. DNA for the CDR3: TGCAGTGCTAACGGCCCCCGGGGGCTTCGTGAAAATTCACCCCTCCACTTT.

This clonotype was detected many times. The chain employs TRBV11-2 and TRBJ1-5; D is unclear. The CDR3 consists of 12 residues. V gave up 6 bases and J gave up 2 bases, with 5 bases separating them. Per germline, CDR1 SGHAT and CDR2 FQNNGV. The CDR3 reads CASRSGNQPQHF. The CDR3 nucleotides read TGTGCCAGCAGGAGCGGCAATCAGCCCCAGCATTTT.

This clonotype was found a few times. CDR3 sequence (DNA): TGCAGCGTTGTTATGTTCGGGACTCTGTCAGATACGCAGTATTTT. Amino acid sequence: CSVVMFGTLSDTQYF. The J gene is TRBJ2-3, the V gene TRBV29-1, with D maybe TRBD2 (6 bases). The V end was cut by 4 bases, the J end by 4 bases, with 18 bases between. The CDR3 consists of 15 residues. Germline V gives CDR1 SQVTM, CDR2 ANQGSEA.

The V and J genes are TRBV24-1 and TRBJ1-3, with D uncertain. Deletions cut 11 bases from V and 1 base from J, with 17 bases between. This CDR3 spans 15 amino acids. Germline loops: CDR1 KGHDR, CDR2 SFDVKD. The CDR3 protein is CASSPTRASGNTIYF. The CDR3 DNA follows: TGTGCCAGCTCACCAACCCGGGCTTCTGGAAACACCATATATTTT.